The sequence of this T cell receptor beta chain was determined in a study of OX40 agonist ivuxolimab in advanced cancers. In the study overall: In three patients, partial responses were observed, one with hepatocellular carcinoma and two with cutaneous melanoma.

General study results and limits: Expanded clones belonging to CD8+ T cells outnumbered, on average, those of CD4+.

Profiling relied on immunoSEQ multiplex PCR, and the TCRdb table lists in-frame clones only, not all of them. The sample consists of about 79,000 clones, roughly 92% of them appearing once. V shed 0 bases and J 5 bases; nucleotides not matched to a gene: 4. Germline CDR1 reads SGHVS; CDR2 reads FNYEAQ. The CDR3 spans 15 residues. In regard to this clone: Its antigen is unidentified.

The specimen comprised CD4+ or CD8+ T cells sorted from blood, sampled in a trial of the OX40 agonist ivuxolimab. This sequence was found in an adult with an advanced solid tumor such as melanoma, head and neck, liver or kidney cancer. The rearrangement uses TRBV7-6 and TRBJ2-3, with 8 bases fitting TRBD2. Here the CDR3 reads CASSLAGGAGDTQYF. As DNA, the CDR3 is TGTGCCAGCAGCTTAGCCGGGGGGGCAGGAGATACGCAGTATTTT.